These T cell receptor beta chains were read from a single sample in a study of cytomegalovirus exposure and HLA in healthy donors. Generated by immunoSEQ multiplex PCR, the TCRdb table keeps only in-frame clones and is missing some. The sample holds hundreds of thousands of clones, 76% seen once. The material sequenced was PBMCs. These receptors originate from a young man in good health and CMV-seronegative. Both conserved end residues are part of each CDR3. D genes are given only for firm matches. Clone size is not always given. Where it is, it says once, few, many or a class for expanded clones.

-,TRBD2,TRBV2,TRBJ2-3,TGTGCCAGCCTGGGGACTAGCGGTAGCACAGATACGCAGTATTTT,CASLGTSGSTDTQYF
few,-,TRBV29-1,TRBJ2-7,TGCAGCGTTGATCGATGCGGAAAACTATGGGAGCAGTACTTC,CSVDRCGKLWEQYF
-,-,TRBV4-1,TRBJ2-5,TGCGCCAGCAGCCTTCTAGCGAACCAAGAGACCCAGTACTTC,CASSLLANQETQYF
-,-,TRBV10-3,TRBJ1-3,TGTGCCATCAGTGGGGGGGAAAACACCATATATTTT,CAISGGENTIYF
-,-,TRBV5-4,TRBJ1-2,TGTGCCAGCAGCTTGGGAGGAGAGATTACCTATGGCTACACCTTC,CASSLGGEITYGYTF
-,TRBD2,TRBV15,TRBJ2-3,TGTGCCACCAGCAGAGAAGCGACTAGCGGCACAGATACGCAGTATTTT,CATSREATSGTDTQYF
-,-,TRBV7-3,TRBJ2-5,TGTGCCAGCAGCCCCGGGGTAGGGCAAGAGACCCAGTACTTC,CASSPGVGQETQYF
-,TRBD1,TRBV7-2,TRBJ1-2,TGTGCCAGCAGCCCCTGGACAGGGGGGGCCTATGGCTACACCTTC,CASSPWTGGAYGYTF
-,TRBD2,TRBV11-2,TRBJ2-7,TGTGCCAGCAGCTCTAGCGGGCGCTACGAGCAGTACTTC,CASSSSGRYEQYF
-,TRBD2,TRBV2,TRBJ2-3,TGTGCCAGCATCGGGACTACCCACACAGATACGCAGTATTTT,CASIGTTHTDTQYF
few,-,TRBV7-2,TRBJ1-1,TGTGCCAGCAGCCCTGGCGGGGGATCTCTGAACACTGAAGCTTTCTTT,CASSPGGGSLNTEAFF
few,TRBD2,TRBV27,TRBJ2-7,TGTGCCAGCACGGGCAGACTAGCGGGAGACGAGCAGTACTTC,CASTGRLAGDEQYF
-,-,TRBV19,TRBJ1-1,TGTGCCAGTAGTTGGAACAGGGCGTGGGACACTGAAGCTTTCTTT,CASSWNRAWDTEAFF
few,-,TRBV2,TRBJ2-4,TGTGCCAGCTTAACGGGAAACATTCAGTACTTC,CASLTGNIQYF
-,-,TRBV4-1,TRBJ1-5,TGCGCCAGCAGCCAAGGGGGGGGTTTTAGCAATCAGCCCCAGCATTTT,CASSQGGGFSNQPQHF
once,-,TRBV6-5,TRBJ1-3,TGTGCCAGCAGTTACGGATCAGGGTACGGAAACACCATATATTTT,CASSYGSGYGNTIYF
-,TRBD1,TRBV5-1,TRBJ2-6,TGCGCCAGCAGCTTGTCCGGACAGGGGGCGTCAGGGGCCAACGTCCTGACTTTC,CASSLSGQGASGANVLTF
-,-,TRBV28,TRBJ1-1,TGTGCCAGCAGTAGCGGGGGCCCCATGAACACTGAAGCTTTCTTT,CASSSGGPMNTEAFF